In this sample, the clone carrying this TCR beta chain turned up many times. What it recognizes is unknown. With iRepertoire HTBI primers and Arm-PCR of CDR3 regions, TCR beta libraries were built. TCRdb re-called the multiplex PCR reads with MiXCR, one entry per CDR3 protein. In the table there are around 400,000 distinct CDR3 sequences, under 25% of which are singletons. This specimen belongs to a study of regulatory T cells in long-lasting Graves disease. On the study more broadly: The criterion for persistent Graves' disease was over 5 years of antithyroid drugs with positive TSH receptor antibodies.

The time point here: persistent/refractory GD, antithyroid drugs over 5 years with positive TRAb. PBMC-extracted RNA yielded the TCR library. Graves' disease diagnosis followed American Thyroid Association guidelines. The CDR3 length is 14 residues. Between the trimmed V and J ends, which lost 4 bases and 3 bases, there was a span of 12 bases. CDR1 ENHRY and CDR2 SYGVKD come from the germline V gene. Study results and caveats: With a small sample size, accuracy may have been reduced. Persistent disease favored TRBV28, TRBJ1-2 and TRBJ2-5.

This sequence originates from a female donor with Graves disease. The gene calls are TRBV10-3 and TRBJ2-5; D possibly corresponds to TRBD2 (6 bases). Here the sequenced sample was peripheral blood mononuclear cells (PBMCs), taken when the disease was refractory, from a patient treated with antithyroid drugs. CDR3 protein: CAISGGGTEETQYF. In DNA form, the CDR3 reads TGTGCCATCAGTGGCGGCGGGACGGAAGAGACCCAGTACTTC.